This TCR beta chain was observed in a study of CD8 T cells in Susac syndrome. Study-level results: In its TCR sequencing and HLA analysis, the study acknowledged that the number of individuals was relatively small.

CD8+ and CD4+ T cells circulating in blood were sequenced for TCR beta. Bulk CD8+ and CD4+ cells came from magnetic negative isolation; CD8+ TEMRA by FACS. When the RNA was reverse transcribed, random hexamers were used with an input of roughly 0.45 to 1 ug. TCRdb re-derived calls from the immunoSEQ multiplex PCR reads in MiXCR, one entry per CDR3 protein. Among about 200,000 distinct CDR3 sequences listed, approximately 94% were seen once. About this clonotype: The antigen is unknown.

Trimming took 7 bases from V and 2 from J, leaving 17 bases between them. The CDR3 consists of 15 residues. Germline CDR1 is SGHKS and CDR2 is YYEKEE (reference sequence). The V call is TRBV5-5, the J call TRBJ2-3, with D perhaps TRBD1 (6 bases). Sequenced: CD4+ T cells from PBMCs. This TCR was sampled from a human donor with multiple sclerosis. As DNA, the CDR3 is TGTGCCAGCGAGTATCGCGCAGGGGTCACAGATACGCAGTATTTT. This translates into CASEYRAGVTDTQYF.